The clone carrying this TCR beta chain came up once. What it binds is not known. Possible read error: a much larger clone is one base away. The CDR3 consists of 11 residues. The V gene lost 6 bases and the J gene lost 4 bases, with 6 bases spanning the gap. The time point here: persistent/refractory GD, antithyroid drugs over 5 years with positive TRAb. PBMC RNA was the source of the TCR library. All patients originated from an endocrinology department located in Xi'an, China. The EDTA tubes were filled with around 8.5 milliliters of drawn peripheral blood. This entry belongs to a study of regulatory T cells in long-lasting Graves disease. Findings of the study overall: Relative to newly diagnosed Graves' patients, persistent ones had lower TCR diversity.

CDR3-region Arm-PCR and iRepertoire HTBI primers produced the TCR beta libraries. Original analysis: Taken together, the samples had around 66 TRBV and 15 or so TRBJ segments identified. TCRdb re-derived calls from the multiplex PCR reads in MiXCR, one entry per CDR3 protein. It is TCRdb's table, rather than the study itself, that gives the V and J calls and clone size. The repertoire includes roughly 500,000 distinct CDR3 sequences, about a fifth of them detected once, and over 7.5% sits in the top ten. The material was peripheral blood mononuclear cells (PBMCs), obtained when the disease was refractory, from a patient treated with antithyroid drugs. This TCR derives from a female donor with Graves disease. The chain recombines TRBV12-3 or TRBV12-4 with TRBJ1-1; unclear D gene. DNA for the CDR3: TGTGCCAGCAGGGCGTGCACTGAAGCTTTCTTT. This encodes CASRACTEAFF.